This T cell receptor (beta chain) came from a study of T cell repertoires in cytomegalovirus infection. Study background: CMV infection plus the matching HLA type was flagged by public TCR beta signatures. The study's findings and limits: The ex vivo response was dominated by HLA-C-restricted CMV-specific TCR beta clonotypes.

This clonotype was observed a few times. The antigen remains undetermined. Compared with germline, one end of the junction differs, possibly owing to a read error. TCRdb analysed the reads with MiXCR anew, one entry per CDR3 protein. The sample consists of roughly 720,000 distinct CDR3 sequences, 35% to 45% of them appearing once. This TCR derives from a human donor in good health (CMV status not recorded). Some clones in this sample may be carry-over from other donors' samples. The material sequenced was PBMCs.

CDR3 protein: CASTLGAGPSTQETQYF. CDR3 nucleotides: TGTGCTAGCACCTTAGGGGCAGGGCCCTCTACACAAGAGACCCAGTACTTC. The chain combines TRBV7-7 with TRBJ2-5, with a tentative D call TRBD1 (5 bases). The CDR3 runs 17 residues. The V gene's germline CDR1 is SSHAT and CDR2 FNYEAQ (reference sequence).